One T cell receptor beta chain is described in this entry. This clonotype was counted a few times. The antigen this receptor binds is unknown. Base qualities are not provided; no much larger clone lies one nucleotide away. Looking up the germline V gene yields CDR1 KGHSH and CDR2 LQKENI. From the cysteine up to the phenylalanine, the CDR3 has a length of 14 residues. Just CDR3 DNA is preserved here, 42 bases in frame from base 1. V was cut back by 4 bases and J by 4 bases, leaving a gap of 13 bases between them. This sample was taken from a study of response to subunit inactivated influenza vaccine (dated by TCRdb to 2017 to 2018). Context from the whole study: Deep quantitative T cell receptor repertoire profiling was used in the study to track responses to a trivalent subunit inactivated influenza vaccine.

Beyond this particular receptor, the publication reports: The authors suggested that each seasonal influenza vaccination may recruit only a limited number of new T cells.

The method behind the library was RT-PCR. The sequencing machine was an Illumina HiSeq 2500. TCRdb reworked the public reads: Q25 trimming with fastp, MiXCR clone assembly, productive beta chains retained. Rows are unified per CDR3 protein, each entry keeping the most common DNA and genes. A total of about 570,000 distinct CDR3 sequences appear in this sample, roughly 12% of them only once. The ten largest account for roughly 9.6% of the sample. The same data also contributed to another study, on T cells expressing NK-cell markers. The second study's authors report: 5'RACE template switching, by which a universal primer site and unique molecular identifiers were added, was used to make TCR beta cDNA libraries. TCR beta-chain repertoires were profiled in sorted CD3+CD56+NKG2C+, CD3+CD56+NKG2C- and CD3+CD56-NKG2C+ T-cell subsets from about 8 donors. Of the eight sequenced donors, seven were found to be HCMV-seropositive and one was found to be HCMV-seronegative. In several experiments an anti-gammadeltaTCR antibody was added to restrict sorting to alphabetaTCR-expressing T cells. For about 6 donors, the dominant CD3+CD56+NKG2C+ clonotypes were among the top 10 CD8+ clonotypes and accounted for about 1.0-8% of CD8+ T cells. Those dominant clonotypes were again the most abundant among CD3+CD56-NKG2C+ cells in a few donors, at roughly 25-60.1%. Whether the expanded NKG2C-expressing T cell clones were specific for HCMV antigens was left unclear. All eight donors whose samples were sequenced were randomly selected healthy volunteers, three of them men and five women. To determine HCMV serostatus, a commercial ELISA kit was used to detect HCMV-specific IgG in serum. Peripheral blood mononuclear cells were isolated from blood by Ficoll density gradient centrifugation. For more than five donors, bulk peripheral blood T-cell repertoires were also sequenced from unsorted PBMC. Synthesis of cDNA was primed from the TCR beta constant segment and was followed by two consecutive PCR amplification steps. Libraries were sequenced as 2 x 150 bp reads on Illumina HiSeq 2000/2500, MiSeq or NextSeq. MIGEC was used to demultiplex reads and group reads by UMI, and MiTCR was used to assemble and quantify clonotypes. To exclude erroneous sequences, only TCR cDNA sequences supported by at least two reads were retained. The tcR package was used for downstream repertoire analysis, with clonotypes matched between fractions based on CDR3 nucleotide sequence plus V segment. Antigen specificity was annotated against VDJdb with VDJmatch, allowing one amino acid substitution in CDR3.

The chain is encoded by TRBV18 joined to TRBJ1-1; the D region possibly corresponds to TRBD1 (6 bases align). The receptor comes from a middle-aged man who received an inactivated influenza vaccine. Donor details come from another sample of the same person, matched by shared clones. The source material was PBMCs from blood, sampled on the day of vaccination. The CDR3 protein: CASSLRQDLTEAFF. The DNA sequence is TGTGCCAGCTCACTCAGACAGGACCTCACTGAAGCTTTCTTT.